The 18 T cell receptor beta chains in this list originate from one sample, sequenced in a study of response to subunit inactivated influenza vaccine. From the RT-PCR reads, TCRdb called clonotypes with MiXCR, one entry per CDR3 protein. The sample shows fewer than 750,000 distinct CDR3 sequences, roughly 15% of them seen only once. This sample comprised PBMCs from blood, obtained roughly 13 days after vaccination. All receptors come from a man in his forties or fifties who received an inactivated influenza vaccine.

This chain uses TRBV6-5 with TRBJ2-7; 9 bases are a match to TRBD1. Germline trimming cut 3 bases from V and 4 bases from J; bases unmatched to any gene: 7. Germline assignment: CDR1 MNHEY and CDR2 SVGAGI. The CDR3 totals 15 residues. CDR3: CASSYLGQGSYEQYF. The DNA for the CDR3 is TGTGCCAGCAGTTATTTGGGACAGGGTTCTTACGAGCAGTACTTC.

The chain uses TRBV4-2 and TRBJ1-2; possibly TRBD1 for D (6 bases). V gave up 0 bases and J gave up 1 base, with 12 bases separating them. Germline V gives CDR1 LGHNA, CDR2 YNFKEQ. The CDR3 sequence is 16 residues long. The CDR3 spells CASSQDDGGGNYGYTF. The CDR3 DNA reads as TGTGCCAGCAGCCAAGATGACGGAGGGGGTAACTATGGCTACACCTTC.

The V call is TRBV7-2, the J call TRBJ2-1; 8 bases line up with TRBD1. The CDR3 is 16 residues long. The V segment lost 4 bases and the J segment 0 bases; nucleotides outside the gene matches: 5. Germline V gene data show CDR1 as SGHTA and CDR2 as FQGNSA. CDR3 sequence reads: CASSSRGTGSYNEQFF. As DNA, the CDR3 is TGTGCCAGCAGCTCCCGTGGGACAGGCTCCTACAATGAGCAGTTCTTC.

The chain recombines TRBV12-3 or TRBV12-4 with TRBJ1-4; D unclear. The CDR3 is 14 amino acids. V lost 5 bases, J lost 0 bases, and 7 bases lay in between. Here the CDR3 reads CASSTWATNEKLFF. DNA of the CDR3: TGTGCCAGCAGTACTTGGGCAACTAATGAAAAACTGTTTTTT.

The chain joins TRBV30 to TRBJ2-2; D unclear. Germline loops: CDR1 GTSNPN, CDR2 SVGIG (reference sequence). This CDR3 is built from 11 residues. V lost 0 bases to trimming and J lost 12 bases, with 8 bases between them. The CDR3 DNA is TGTGCCTGGAGTGTAGTTGAACAGCTGTTTTTT. It is translated as CAWSVVEQLFF.

The rearrangement uses TRBV4-3 and TRBJ2-3; perhaps D is TRBD1 or TRBD2 (5 bases each). V lost 0 bases and J lost 0, with 10 bases in between. The CDR3 contains 16 residues. Per the germline V gene, CDR1 is LGHNA and CDR2 is YSLEER. The CDR3, as DNA: TGCGCCAGCAGCCAAGATTGGGACGGTAGCACAGATACGCAGTATTTT. Protein sequence: CASSQDWDGSTDTQYF.

The chain employs TRBV20-1 and TRBJ2-7; D gene unclear. Germline V gene sequence: CDR1 DFQATT, CDR2 SNEGSKA (reference sequence). V lost 0 bases and J 0 bases, leaving 12 bases between the germline ends. The length of the CDR3 is 15 residues. CDR3 DNA: TGCAGTGCTAGAGACCTAAGGACCAGCTCCTACGAGCAGTACTTC. Translated: CSARDLRTSSYEQYF.

This clonotype was observed a few times. DNA for the CDR3: TGTGCCAGCAGCTTAGACAGGGGGCCTGCCTACGAGCAGTACTTC. It encodes CASSLDRGPAYEQYF. The V gene is TRBV7-2, the J gene TRBJ2-7, with TRBD1 matching 9 bases. The V gene's germline CDR1 is SGHTA and CDR2 FQGNSA. Losses at the gene ends were 1 base for V and 2 bases for J; bases not matched to a gene: 3. The CDR3 consists of 15 residues.

The V and J genes are TRBV7-2 and TRBJ2-7; possibly TRBD2 for D (5 bases). Germline V lookup: CDR1 SGHTA, CDR2 FQGNSA. This CDR3 has 16 amino acids. V lost 4 bases to trimming and J lost 1 base, with 17 bases between them. CDR3 DNA sequence: TGTGCCAGCAGCTCAGAGCCTAGCTCTTTATCCTACGAGCAGTACTTC. Amino acids: CASSSEPSSLSYEQYF. Together with reference TRBV7-2 and TRBJ2-7, the CDR3 gives the full variable domain: GAGVSQSPSNKVTEKGKDVELRCDPISGHTALYWYRQSLGQGLEFLIYFQGNSAPDKSGLPSDRFSAERTGGSVSTLTIQRTQQEDSAVYLCASSSEPSSLSYEQYFGPGTRLTVT.

This clonotype was found a few times. The J gene is TRBJ1-1, the V gene TRBV5-1; 8 positions agree with TRBD1. Unmatched junction bases numbered 6, after V lost 4 bases and J lost 7 bases. The CDR3 covers 13 residues. The germline gives CDR1 SGHRS, CDR2 YFSETQ. The CDR3 spells CASSGGTGFEAFF. In nucleotides, the CDR3 is TGCGCCAGCAGCGGCGGGACAGGCTTTGAAGCTTTCTTT.

In its sample, this clonotype was seen a few times. The chain uses TRBV20-1 and TRBJ2-7, with 11 nucleotides matching TRBD2. This CDR3 has 17 residues. Germline trimming cut 0 bases from V and 5 bases from J; bases unmatched to any gene: 12. The germline V gene has CDR1 DFQATT and CDR2 SNEGSKA (reference sequence). The CDR3 DNA sequence: TGCAGTGCTAGAGATCTAACTAGCGGGAGACCGTTCGACGAGCAGTACTTC. This codes for CSARDLTSGRPFDEQYF.

The J gene is TRBJ1-2, the V gene TRBV6-5, with a tentative D call TRBD1 (5 bases). Trimming pared 2 bases from V and 5 bases from J, leaving 15 bases between. This CDR3 region has 15 residues. CDR1 MNHEY and CDR2 SVGAGI come from the germline V gene. The CDR3 region is CASSYDGTPTYGYTF. CDR3 coding DNA: TGTGCCAGCAGTTACGACGGGACTCCCACTTATGGCTACACCTTC.

The chain links TRBV20-1 to TRBJ2-3, with a weak D call TRBD2 (6 bases). The CDR3 contains 15 residues. V lost 0 bases to trimming and J lost 6 bases, with 16 bases between them. Germline-derived CDR1 and CDR2 are DFQATT and SNEGSKA (reference sequence). The CDR3 DNA reads TGCAGTGCTAGAGAAGGACTAACGGGATGGGATACGCAGTATTTT. The encoded protein is CSAREGLTGWDTQYF.

This clonotype appeared many times. The CDR3 region is CASSRDTTYEQYF. The CDR3, as DNA: TGTGCCAGCAGCCGGGACACCACCTACGAGCAGTACTTC. The chain recombines TRBV12-3 or TRBV12-4 with TRBJ2-7; TRBD1 is a possible D gene (6 bases). V lost 6 bases and J 2 bases, leaving 11 bases between the germline ends. The CDR3 is 13 residues long.

The gene calls are TRBV12-3 or TRBV12-4 and TRBJ2-1; 10 bases align to TRBD1. With V trimmed by 1 base and J by 4 bases, 7 bases remained unmatched. The CDR3 runs 17 residues. In DNA form, the CDR3 reads TGTGCCAGCAGTTTAGGCCCTGACAGGGGGCCTTACAATGAGCAGTTCTTC. Protein product: CASSLGPDRGPYNEQFF.

This clonotype was picked up a small number of times. V and J are TRBV5-1 and TRBJ2-7, with TRBD2 matching over 9 bases. CDR1 and CDR2 (germline): SGHRS, YFSETQ. V lost 0 bases to trimming and J lost 5 bases; unmatched junction nucleotides: 9. This CDR3 is 16 amino acids long. The DNA for the CDR3 is TGCGCCAGCAGCTTGGCTGGCGGGGGGGCCGGCGACGAGCAGTACTTC. Its translation: CASSLAGGGAGDEQYF.

In this sample, this clonotype turned up a few times. This chain links TRBV18 with TRBJ1-1; TRBD1 might be the D (6 bases). This CDR3 contains 14 residues. Germline V lookup: CDR1 KGHSH, CDR2 LQKENI. The V and J ends lost 3 bases and 3 bases respectively, with 11 bases between them. This CDR3 reads CASSPGHSDTEAFF. CDR3 DNA sequence: TGTGCCAGCTCACCGGGACATTCTGACACTGAAGCTTTCTTT.

This clonotype was found many times. The rearrangement joins TRBV3-1 to TRBJ1-4; D gene ambiguous. V lost 5 bases and J lost 0, with 19 bases in between. Germline CDR1 LGHDT, CDR2 YNNKEL (reference sequence). The CDR3 extends over 18 amino acids. DNA of the CDR3: TGTGCCAGCAGCACGACCCGCCTATGGCTGTCAACTAATGAAAAACTGTTTTTT. It translates to CASSTTRLWLSTNEKLFF.